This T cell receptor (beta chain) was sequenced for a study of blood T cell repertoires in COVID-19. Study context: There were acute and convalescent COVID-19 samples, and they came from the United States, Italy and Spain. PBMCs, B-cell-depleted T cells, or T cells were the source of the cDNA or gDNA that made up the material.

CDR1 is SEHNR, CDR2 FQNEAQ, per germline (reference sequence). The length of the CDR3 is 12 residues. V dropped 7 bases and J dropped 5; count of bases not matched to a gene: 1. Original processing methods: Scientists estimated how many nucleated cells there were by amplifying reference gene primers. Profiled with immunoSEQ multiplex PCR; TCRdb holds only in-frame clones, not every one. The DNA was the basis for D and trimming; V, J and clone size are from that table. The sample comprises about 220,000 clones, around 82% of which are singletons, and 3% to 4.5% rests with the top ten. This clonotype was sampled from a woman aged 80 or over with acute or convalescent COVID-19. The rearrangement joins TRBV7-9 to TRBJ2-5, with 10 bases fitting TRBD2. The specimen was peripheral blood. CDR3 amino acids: CASTGLAETQYF. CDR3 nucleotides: TGTGCCAGCACGGGACTAGCGGAGACCCAGTACTTC.